These 21 T cell receptor beta chains came from one sample sequenced in a study of CD8 T cells in ankylosing spondylitis. Study-level findings and limits: Typical of ankylosing spondylitis blood, it appeared, was a TCR beta motif of about eight highly homologous variants.

These receptors' antigens are unknown. In TCRdb, the 5' RACE reads were re-called with MiXCR into one record per CDR3 protein. The profile shows approximately 520,000 distinct CDR3 sequences, about 5.7% of them singletons. Sequencing was done on a sample of blood, either unsorted or a sorted T cell fraction (not recorded which). Source of these receptors: a male donor with ankylosing spondylitis.

This clonotype was recorded many times. The rearrangement joins TRBV20-1 to TRBJ2-5, with D possibly matching TRBD1 (5 bases). V lost 3 bases and J 2 bases, leaving 7 bases between the germline ends. Germline lookup yields CDR1 DFQATT and CDR2 SNEGSKA (reference sequence). The CDR3 sequence is 12 residues long. The CDR3 DNA follows: TGCAGTGCTAGTCACAGGCAAGAGACCCAGTACTTC. Residues: CSASHRQETQYF.

In its sample, this clonotype was seen many times. The V and J genes are TRBV7-9 and TRBJ2-7, with D possibly being TRBD1 (5 bases). CDR1 and CDR2 (germline): SEHNR, FQNEAQ (reference sequence). There are 13 residues in the CDR3. Trimming took 4 bases from V and 3 from J, leaving 10 bases between them. Written as DNA, the CDR3 is TGTGCCAGCAGCTCTACTCAGGGCTACGAGCAGTACTTC. Protein: CASSSTQGYEQYF.

The chain is built from TRBV15 and TRBJ2-2; 9 nucleotides line up with TRBD1. J lost 6 bases, V lost 0 bases, and 8 bases had no gene match. Germline V gene sequence: CDR1 LNHNV, CDR2 YYDKDF (reference sequence). The CDR3 loop spans 17 amino acids. The CDR3, as DNA: TGTGCCACCAGCAGAGATATGAGGACAGGGGTCGCCGGGGAGCTGTTTTTT. This sequence encodes CATSRDMRTGVAGELFF.

This clonotype was seen a handful of times. This chain connects TRBV3-1 to TRBJ2-7; 9 nucleotides match TRBD1. Germline trimming cut 4 bases from V and 3 bases from J; bases unmatched to any gene: 10. The V gene's germline CDR1 is LGHDT and CDR2 YNNKEL (reference sequence). This CDR3 region has 16 residues. CDR3 region: CASSRQTGTGSYEQYF. CDR3 DNA sequence: TGTGCCAGCAGCCGTCAGACCGGGACAGGGAGCTACGAGCAGTACTTC.

The table lists this clonotype with many counts. This chain links TRBV7-9 with TRBJ2-7; D gene unclear. Per germline, CDR1 SEHNR and CDR2 FQNEAQ (reference sequence). Trimming left V 6 bases short and J 0 bases short, with 15 bases between. This CDR3 region has 15 residues. Here the CDR3 reads CASSSKDGSSYEQYF. The CDR3 nucleotides are TGTGCCAGCAGTTCAAAGGACGGTAGCTCCTACGAGCAGTACTTC.

This clonotype has a count of ten or more. V usage is TRBV5-8 and J usage is TRBJ1-1; D is uncertain. The CDR3 is 14 amino acids. V lost 0 bases to trimming and J lost 5 bases, with 11 bases between them. Germline V CDR1 and CDR2: SGHTS, YDEGEE. The CDR3 sequence is CASSLDWERTEAFF. The CDR3, as DNA: TGTGCCAGCAGCTTGGATTGGGAAAGGACTGAAGCTTTCTTT.

This clonotype was observed a few times. The chain combines TRBV7-9 with TRBJ2-7; 7 nucleotides line up with TRBD1. The V segment lost 2 bases and the J segment 7 bases; nucleotides outside the gene matches: 5. The CDR3 spans 13 residues. Germline V gene lookup returns CDR1 SEHNR and CDR2 FQNEAQ (reference sequence). The CDR3 spells CASSLQGVEEQYF. The CDR3 nucleotides are TGTGCCAGCAGCTTACAGGGGGTAGAGGAGCAGTACTTC.

The V and J genes are TRBV20-1 and TRBJ2-7, with TRBD1 matching 8 bases. This CDR3 has 15 amino acids. The V gene's germline CDR1 is DFQATT and CDR2 SNEGSKA (reference sequence). CDR3 sequence: CCAPRAGGVSYEQYF. The DNA of the CDR3 is TGCTGCGCACCCAGGGCAGGGGGCGTTTCCTACGAGCAGTACTTC.

The sample holds many counts of this clonotype. The V gene is TRBV4-2, the J gene TRBJ2-3, with D possibly being TRBD1 or TRBD2 (7 bases each). The CDR3 covers 16 residues. Trimming pared 4 bases from V and 2 bases from J, leaving 16 bases between. Germline V CDR1 and CDR2: LGHNA, YNFKEQ. DNA of the CDR3: TGTGCCAGCAGCCTCAGGGGGGGGGCTCCCACAGATACGCAGTATTTT. Amino acid sequence: CASSLRGGAPTDTQYF.

In its sample, this clonotype was seen many times. The chain has TRBV28 and TRBJ2-7; no definite D call. Germline V gene sequence: CDR1 MDHEN, CDR2 SYDVKM. The V and J ends lost 5 bases and 3 bases respectively, with 11 bases between them. CDR3 length: 13 residues. CDR3: CASSHPEYYEQYF. The CDR3 coding sequence is TGTGCCAGCAGTCACCCGGAATACTACGAGCAGTACTTC. Using reference TRBV28 and TRBJ2-7 for the parts outside the CDR3, the full variable domain is DVKVTQSSRYLVKRTGEKVFLECVQDMDHENMFWYRQDPGLGLRLIYFSYDVKMKEKGDIPEGYSVSREKKERFSLILESASTNQTSMYLCASSHPEYYEQYFGPGTRLTVT.

This clonotype was picked up a small number of times. This rearrangement joins TRBV7-9 to TRBJ2-5; 9 nucleotides match TRBD1. Trimming took 4 bases from V and 1 from J; bases not matched to a gene: 1. CDR3 length equals 14 residues. Germline CDR1 SEHNR, CDR2 FQNEAQ (reference sequence). CDR3 sequence reads: CASSWDRAQETQYF. CDR3 sequence (DNA): TGTGCCAGCAGCTGGGACAGGGCCCAAGAGACCCAGTACTTC.

This clonotype has a count of ten or more. The chain employs TRBV12-3 or TRBV12-4 and TRBJ1-2; 8 nucleotides agree with TRBD1. The V gene end was trimmed by 6 bases and the J gene end by 3 bases; junction bases not matched to a gene: 9. CDR3 length: 15 amino acids. The CDR3 region has the DNA TGTGCCAGCAGAAAAATTGGGACAGGAGACTATGGCTACACCTTC. Amino acid sequence: CASRKIGTGDYGYTF.

This clonotype was observed at least ten times. The J gene is TRBJ1-2, the V gene TRBV9; D unclear. The CDR3 contains 13 residues. The germline V and J ends were trimmed by 0 bases and 6 bases, with 9 bases remaining between them. Germline-derived CDR1 and CDR2 are SGDLS and YYNGEE. CDR3 region: CASSVGMGNGYTF. CDR3 nucleotides: TGTGCCAGCAGCGTAGGGATGGGCAATGGCTACACCTTC.

At least ten counts were recorded for this clonotype. The rearrangement links TRBV20-1 to TRBJ1-2; 8 bases align to TRBD1. The length of the CDR3 is 14 residues. Germline assignment: CDR1 DFQATT and CDR2 SNEGSKA (reference sequence). Trimming at V came to 5 bases and at J to 4 bases, leaving 9 bases not matched to a gene. The chain's CDR3 is CSAPKGQGGYGYTF. CDR3 DNA sequence: TGCAGTGCTCCAAAAGGACAGGGAGGCTATGGCTACACCTTC.

This clonotype was found many times. The V and J genes are TRBV12-3 or TRBV12-4 and TRBJ1-1, with D possibly matching TRBD1 (6 bases). Trimming took 5 bases from V and 1 from J, leaving 11 bases between them. This CDR3 region has 14 residues. The CDR3 DNA sequence: TGTGCCAGCAGTCCAGGACAGACGAACACTGAAGCTTTCTTT. As protein: CASSPGQTNTEAFF.

This clonotype has a count of ten or more. CDR3: CASSLAREWGDGPLHF. In DNA form, the CDR3 reads TGTGCCAGCAGTTTAGCGAGGGAATGGGGGGACGGCCCCCTCCACTTT. This chain links TRBV12-3 or TRBV12-4 with TRBJ1-6, with D possibly being TRBD1 (5 bases). Trimming left V 0 bases short and J 13 bases short, with 19 bases between. The CDR3 has 16 residues.

This clonotype was recorded many times. The V call is TRBV7-9, the J call TRBJ2-7; D might be TRBD1 or TRBD2, each matching 5 bases. Trimming stripped 4 bases from V and 9 bases from J, with 19 bases between. Per the germline V gene, CDR1 is SEHNR and CDR2 is FQNEAQ (reference sequence). The CDR3 is made up of 14 amino acids. CDR3 nucleotide sequence: TGTGCCAGCAGCTCCCTATCTGACCTGAGGGGGCAGTACTTC. It codes for CASSSLSDLRGQYF.

To note about this clonotype: A much larger clonotype is one base distant, so this may be a read error. The chain links TRBV7-2 to TRBJ1-1; D is unclear. The CDR3 covers 13 residues. Per germline, CDR1 SGHTA and CDR2 FQGNSA. This CDR3 is CASRRQANTDAFF. As DNA, the CDR3 is TGTGCCAGCAGGAGGCAGGCGAACACTGACGCTTTCTTT.

This clonotype has at least ten counts. This chain uses TRBV12-3 or TRBV12-4 with TRBJ1-5; the D gene is possibly TRBD1 (5 bases). Trimming cost V 5 bases and J 2 bases, with 13 bases left between them. The CDR3 totals 15 residues. For the CDR3, the DNA is TGTGCCAGCAGTCCCGGCGGGGGGGGCAATCAGCCCCAGCATTTT. This sequence encodes CASSPGGGGNQPQHF.

This clonotype appeared many times. The chain joins TRBV10-3 to TRBJ1-3; D is unresolved. The V gene lost 6 bases and the J gene lost 0 bases, with 6 bases spanning the gap. Germline values: CDR1 ENHRY, CDR2 SYGVKD. CDR3 size: 13 residues. This chain's CDR3 is CAIRDASGNTIYF. The CDR3 DNA is TGTGCCATCAGGGACGCCTCTGGAAACACCATATATTTT.

This clonotype was recorded at least ten times. This chain links TRBV28 with TRBJ1-1; D not certain. Germline lookup yields CDR1 MDHEN and CDR2 SYDVKM. V shed 3 bases and J shed 2 bases, with 10 bases lying between them. The CDR3 has 14 residues. CDR3 nucleotides: TGTGCCAGCAGTTTGCCGCAGAGTAACACTGAAGCTTTCTTT. Translation gives CASSLPQSNTEAFF.